The 18 T cell receptor beta chains below all came from one sample that was sequenced in a study of cytomegalovirus exposure and HLA in healthy donors. This PCR relied on a set of 60 Vbeta primers and 13 Jbeta primers. The data were produced by immunoSEQ multiplex PCR, yet TCRdb's version contains in-frame clones alone and is incomplete. The sample yields 150,000 to 200,000 clones, 80% seen once. Sequenced: PBMCs. The receptors originated from a man aged 40-49 years in good health and CMV-seronegative.

The J gene is TRBJ2-1, the V gene TRBV7-2; tentative D call: TRBD2 (6 bases). CDR1 is SGHTA, CDR2 FQGNSA, per germline. This CDR3 is built from 15 residues. Trimming removed 1 base at V and 2 bases at J, with 9 bases between. CDR3 in DNA: TGTGCCAGCAGCTTAGAGTCGGGGGCCTACAATGAGCAGTTCTTC. Protein product: CASSLESGAYNEQFF.

The chain employs TRBV4-3 and TRBJ2-7; TRBD1 agrees at 7 bases. The germline gives CDR1 LGHNA, CDR2 YSLEER. V dropped 4 bases and J dropped 2; count of bases not matched to a gene: 11. This CDR3 has 16 amino acids. CDR3 in amino acids: CASSPRTGDPTYEQYF. As DNA, the CDR3 is TGCGCCAGCAGCCCTAGGACAGGCGACCCGACCTACGAGCAGTACTTC.

The V call is TRBV10-2, the J call TRBJ2-7; TRBD2 is a possible D gene (7 bases). The CDR3 has 14 residues. V lost 6 bases, J lost 2 bases, and 14 bases lay in between. Germline CDR1 WSHSY, CDR2 SAAADI. CDR3 loop: CASRGGARTYEQYF. CDR3 nucleotide sequence: TGCGCCAGCAGAGGGGGGGCGCGAACCTACGAGCAGTACTTC.

V is TRBV7-2 and J is TRBJ1-1; tentatively, D is TRBD1 (6 bases). V lost 5 bases, J lost 0 bases, and 19 bases lay in between. Germline CDR1 SGHTA, CDR2 FQGNSA. This CDR3 has 17 amino acids. CDR3 in amino acids: CASSLPMAGDMNTEAFF. In DNA form, the CDR3 reads TGTGCCAGCAGCCTCCCAATGGCAGGGGACATGAACACTGAAGCTTTCTTT.

The J gene is TRBJ1-2, the V gene TRBV4-1; D call uncertain. Germline V gene sequence: CDR1 MGHRA, CDR2 YSYEKL. This CDR3 is 14 amino acids long. Trimming pared 5 bases from V and 2 bases from J, leaving 12 bases between. CDR3 region: CASSDLNLNYGYTF. CDR3 DNA sequence: TGCGCCAGCAGCGATTTGAACCTAAACTATGGCTACACCTTC.

The V gene is TRBV4-3, the J gene TRBJ1-5, with D hard to call. Germline values: CDR1 LGHNA, CDR2 YSLEER. The germline V and J ends were trimmed by 0 bases and 0 bases, with 6 bases remaining between them. The CDR3 contains 15 residues. This CDR3 reads CASSQDAYSNQPQHF. The CDR3 DNA reads TGCGCCAGCAGCCAAGATGCCTATAGCAATCAGCCCCAGCATTTT.

The CDR3 sequence is CASSHKTGRSGELFF. CDR3 DNA sequence: TGCGCCAGCAGCCACAAAACAGGGCGCTCCGGGGAGCTGTTTTTT. This chain links TRBV5-1 with TRBJ2-2; D is perhaps TRBD1 (6 bases). Trimming stripped 4 bases from V and 6 bases from J, with 16 bases between. The V gene's germline CDR1 is SGHRS and CDR2 YFSETQ. This CDR3 has 15 amino acids.

The V call is TRBV2, the J call TRBJ1-1; D unclear. CDR3 length: 13 residues. V lost 6 bases, J lost 1 base, and 9 bases lay in between. The germline CDR1 and CDR2 sequences are SNHLY and FYNNEI. The CDR3 DNA is TGTGCCAGCAGAACTACTGAGAACACTGAAGCTTTCTTT. Translating gives CASRTTENTEAFF.

The chain carries TRBV4-3 and TRBJ2-1, with D possibly TRBD2 on 5 matching bases. Germline values: CDR1 LGHNA, CDR2 YSLEER. V was trimmed by 3 bases and J by 13 bases, leaving 22 bases between them. The CDR3 extends over 15 amino acids. CDR3 nucleotides: TGCGCCAGCAGCCAGCGGGCCAAAACCGACAATGGACAGTTCTTC. Its translation: CASSQRAKTDNGQFF.

V gene TRBV18 combines with J gene TRBJ2-7, with 9 bases lining up with TRBD1. CDR1 is KGHSH, CDR2 LQKENI, per germline. The CDR3 loop spans 14 amino acids. The CDR3 is CASAVGTGTYEQYF. In DNA, the CDR3 is TGTGCGTCTGCTGTAGGGACAGGGACCTACGAGCAGTACTTC.

This clone was found many times. The genes are TRBV4-3 and TRBJ2-3; weak D call: TRBD2 (5 bases). The CDR3 consists of 15 residues. Germline V gives CDR1 LGHNA, CDR2 YSLEER. V was shortened by 4 bases and J by 5 bases, with 16 bases between the two germline ends. DNA of the CDR3: TGCGCCAGCAGCCTCGAGGCGAGGGAAGGAGATACGCAGTATTTT. It encodes CASSLEAREGDTQYF.

Here the CDR3 reads CASSRGASGRFLDTQYF. In DNA form, the CDR3 reads TGTGCCAGTAGTAGGGGGGCTAGCGGGAGATTTTTAGATACGCAGTATTTT. The rearrangement uses TRBV19 and TRBJ2-3, with 10 nucleotides matching TRBD2. The CDR3 has 17 residues. With V trimmed by 4 bases and J by 5 bases, 12 bases remained unmatched. CDR1 is LNHDA and CDR2 is SQIVND in the germline V gene (reference sequence). The full variable domain, completed using reference TRBV19 and TRBJ2-3, is DGGITQSPKYLFRKEGQNVTLSCEQNLNHDAMYWYRQDPGQGLRLIYYSQIVNDFQKGDIAEGYSVSREKKESFPLTVTSAQKNPTAFYLCASSRGASGRFLDTQYFGPGTRLTVL.

V usage is TRBV19 and J usage is TRBJ2-1, with TRBD2 identical over 7 bases. The ends lost 7 bases at V and 3 bases at J; junction bases unmatched: 12. Germline V CDR1 and CDR2: LNHDA, SQIVND (reference sequence). The CDR3 consists of 16 residues. The CDR3 sequence: CASTPPGGGFYNEQFF. The DNA of the CDR3 is TGTGCCAGTACCCCTCCCGGCGGGGGATTCTACAATGAGCAGTTCTTC.

The rearrangement links TRBV11-3 to TRBJ2-7; 13 nucleotides line up with TRBD2. The germline V gene has CDR1 SGHNT and CDR2 YENEEA. This CDR3 is built from 15 residues. With 6 bases clipped from V and 4 bases from J, the junction kept 6 bases outside the gene matches. CDR3 residues: CASRPGTSGNYEQYF. CDR3 coding DNA: TGTGCCAGCAGGCCAGGGACTAGCGGGAATTACGAGCAGTACTTC.

This clone was counted only a few times. The V gene is TRBV7-2, the J gene TRBJ2-3; D unresolved. The CDR3 has 12 residues. Looked up from germline, CDR1 is SGHTA and CDR2 is FQGNSA. Trimming removed 3 bases at V and 4 bases at J, with 5 bases between. As DNA, the CDR3 is TGTGCCAGCAGCTTCCTCGCAGATACGCAGTATTTT. Protein product: CASSFLADTQYF. Based on the CDR3 plus reference TRBV7-2 and TRBJ2-3, the full variable domain is GAGVSQSPSNKVTEKGKDVELRCDPISGHTALYWYRQSLGQGLEFLIYFQGNSAPDKSGLPSDRFSAERTGGSVSTLTIQRTQQEDSAVYLCASSFLADTQYFGPGTRLTVL.

The V gene is TRBV7-8, the J gene TRBJ1-1, with D possibly matching TRBD1 (6 bases). Looked up from germline, CDR1 is SGHVS and CDR2 is FQNEAQ. V lost 5 bases to trimming and J lost 0 bases, with 13 bases between them. The CDR3 totals 15 residues. Written as DNA, the CDR3 is TGTGCCAGCAGCCCCATAGGACAGCTGAACACTGAAGCTTTCTTT. Protein: CASSPIGQLNTEAFF.

The chain is built from TRBV5-6 and TRBJ1-2; D is perhaps TRBD1 (5 bases). Germline assignment: CDR1 SGHDT and CDR2 YYEEEE. V lost 0 bases and J 6 bases, leaving 12 bases between the germline ends. This CDR3 is 14 amino acids long. CDR3 nucleotide sequence: TGTGCCAGCAGCTTGGCTGGGGTGGGGCATGGCTACACCTTC. Its protein is CASSLAGVGHGYTF.

The gene calls are TRBV10-2 and TRBJ2-2, with TRBD1 identical over 8 bases. V trimming: 6 bases; J trimming: 7 bases; junction bases outside the gene matches: 4. The CDR3 loop spans 13 amino acids. In germline, CDR1 is WSHSY, CDR2 SAAADI. The CDR3 DNA is TGCGCCAGCAGGGACAGGGCGATCGGGGAGCTGTTTTTT. It yields the protein CASRDRAIGELFF.